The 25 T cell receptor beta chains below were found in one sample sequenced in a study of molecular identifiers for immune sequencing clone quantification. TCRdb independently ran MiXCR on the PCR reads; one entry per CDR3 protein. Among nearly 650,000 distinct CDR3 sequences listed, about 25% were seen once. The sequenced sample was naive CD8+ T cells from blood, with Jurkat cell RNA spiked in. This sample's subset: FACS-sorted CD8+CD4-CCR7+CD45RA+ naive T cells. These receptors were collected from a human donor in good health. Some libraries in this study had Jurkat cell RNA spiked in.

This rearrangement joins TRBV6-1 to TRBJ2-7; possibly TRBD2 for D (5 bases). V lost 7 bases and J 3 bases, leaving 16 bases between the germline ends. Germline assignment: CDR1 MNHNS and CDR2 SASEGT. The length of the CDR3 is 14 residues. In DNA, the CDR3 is TGTGCCAGCACCCGAGGGCGGGTCAACTACGAGCAGTACTTC. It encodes CASTRGRVNYEQYF.

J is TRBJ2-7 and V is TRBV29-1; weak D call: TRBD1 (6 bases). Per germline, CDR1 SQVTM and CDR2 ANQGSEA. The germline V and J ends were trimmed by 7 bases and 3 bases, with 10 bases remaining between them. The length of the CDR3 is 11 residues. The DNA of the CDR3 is TGCAGCGCGACCAGGGGCTACGAGCAGTACTTC. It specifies CSATRGYEQYF.

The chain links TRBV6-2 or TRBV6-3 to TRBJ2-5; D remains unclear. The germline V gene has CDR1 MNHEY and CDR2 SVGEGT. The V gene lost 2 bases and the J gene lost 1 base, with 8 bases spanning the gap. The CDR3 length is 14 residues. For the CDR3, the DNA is TGTGCCAGCAGTTACCTAGGGCCCCAAGAGACCCAGTACTTC. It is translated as CASSYLGPQETQYF.

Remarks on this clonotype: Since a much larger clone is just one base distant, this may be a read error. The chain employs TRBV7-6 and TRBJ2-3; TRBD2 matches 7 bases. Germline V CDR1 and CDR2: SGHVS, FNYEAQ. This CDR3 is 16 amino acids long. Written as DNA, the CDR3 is TGTGCCAGCAGCTTAGGGGCTAGCGGAACCACAGATACGCAGTGTTTT. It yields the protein CASSLGASGTTDTQCF.

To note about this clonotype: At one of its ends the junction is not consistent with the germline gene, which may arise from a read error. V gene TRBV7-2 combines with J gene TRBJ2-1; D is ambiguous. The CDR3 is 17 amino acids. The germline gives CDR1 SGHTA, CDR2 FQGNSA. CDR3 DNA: TGTGCCAGCAGCTTTCCCGACTCCCCCTCCTCCTACGATGAGCAGTTCTTC. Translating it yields CASSFPDSPSSYDEQFF.

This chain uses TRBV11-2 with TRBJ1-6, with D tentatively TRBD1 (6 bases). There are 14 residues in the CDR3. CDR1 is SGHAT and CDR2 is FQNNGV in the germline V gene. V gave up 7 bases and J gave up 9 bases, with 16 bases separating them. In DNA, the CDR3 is TGTGCCAGCACCTATTCAGGGGTGGGTTCACCCCTCCACTTT. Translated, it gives CASTYSGVGSPLHF.

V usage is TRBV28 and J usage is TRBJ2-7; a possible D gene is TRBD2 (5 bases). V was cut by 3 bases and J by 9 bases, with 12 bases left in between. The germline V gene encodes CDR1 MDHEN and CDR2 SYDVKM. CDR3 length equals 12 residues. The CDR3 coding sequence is TGTGCCAGCAGTTTGACGGGAATCCCGCAGTACTTC. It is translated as CASSLTGIPQYF.

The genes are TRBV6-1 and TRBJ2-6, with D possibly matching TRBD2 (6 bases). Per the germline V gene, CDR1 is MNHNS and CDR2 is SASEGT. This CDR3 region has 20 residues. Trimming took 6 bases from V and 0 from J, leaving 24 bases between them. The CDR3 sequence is CASSWRRDADTSSGANVLTF. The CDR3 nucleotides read TGTGCCAGCAGCTGGAGGCGGGACGCGGATACCTCCTCTGGGGCCAACGTCCTGACTTTC.

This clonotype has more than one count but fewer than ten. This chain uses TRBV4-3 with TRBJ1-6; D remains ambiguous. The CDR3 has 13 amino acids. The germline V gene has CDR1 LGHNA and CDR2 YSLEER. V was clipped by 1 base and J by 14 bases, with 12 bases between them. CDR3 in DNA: TGCGCCAGCAGCCAAGGGACCGATGGCGCCCTCCACTTT. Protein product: CASSQGTDGALHF.

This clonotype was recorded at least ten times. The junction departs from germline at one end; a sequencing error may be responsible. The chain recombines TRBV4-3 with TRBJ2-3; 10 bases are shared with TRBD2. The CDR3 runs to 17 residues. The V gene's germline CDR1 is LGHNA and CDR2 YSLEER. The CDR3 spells CASSQDRLAGLTDTQYF. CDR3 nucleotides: TGTGCCAGCAGCCAAGACCGACTAGCGGGTCTCACAGATACGCAGTATTTT.

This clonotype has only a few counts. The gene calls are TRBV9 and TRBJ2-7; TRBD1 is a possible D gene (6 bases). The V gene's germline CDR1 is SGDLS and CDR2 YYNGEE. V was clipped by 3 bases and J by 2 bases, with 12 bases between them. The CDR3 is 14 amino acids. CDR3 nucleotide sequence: TGTGCCAGCAGCGCGGACAGCCTTACCTACGAGCAGTACTTC. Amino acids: CASSADSLTYEQYF.

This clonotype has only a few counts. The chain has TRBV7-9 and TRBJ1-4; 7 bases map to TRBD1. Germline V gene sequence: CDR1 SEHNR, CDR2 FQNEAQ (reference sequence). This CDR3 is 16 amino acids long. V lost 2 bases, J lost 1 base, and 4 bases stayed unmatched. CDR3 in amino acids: CASSLRDSRTNEKLFF. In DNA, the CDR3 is TGTGCCAGCAGCTTACGGGACAGCCGAACTAATGAAAAACTGTTTTTT.

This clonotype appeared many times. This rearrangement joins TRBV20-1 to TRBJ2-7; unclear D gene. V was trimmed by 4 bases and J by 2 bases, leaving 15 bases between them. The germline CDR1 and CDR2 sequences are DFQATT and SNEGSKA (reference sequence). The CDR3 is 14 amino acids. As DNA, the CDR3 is TGCAGTGCTACCTCTCGCAGCATTACCTACGAGCAGTACTTC. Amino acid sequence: CSATSRSITYEQYF.

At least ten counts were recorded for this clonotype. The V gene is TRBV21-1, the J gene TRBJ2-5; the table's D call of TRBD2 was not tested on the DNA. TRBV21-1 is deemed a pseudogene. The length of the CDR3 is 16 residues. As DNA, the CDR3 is TGTGCCAGCATCCCGAAGGGCGGGAGAGCCGAAGAGACCCAGTACTTC. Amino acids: CASIPKGGRAEETQYF.

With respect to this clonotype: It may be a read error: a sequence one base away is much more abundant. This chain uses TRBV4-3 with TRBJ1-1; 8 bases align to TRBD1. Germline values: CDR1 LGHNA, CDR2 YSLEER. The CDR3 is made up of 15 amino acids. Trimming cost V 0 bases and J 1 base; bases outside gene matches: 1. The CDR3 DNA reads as TGCGCCAGCAGCCAAGATGACAGGGGGAACACTGAAGCTTTCTTT. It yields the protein CASSQDDRGNTEAFF.

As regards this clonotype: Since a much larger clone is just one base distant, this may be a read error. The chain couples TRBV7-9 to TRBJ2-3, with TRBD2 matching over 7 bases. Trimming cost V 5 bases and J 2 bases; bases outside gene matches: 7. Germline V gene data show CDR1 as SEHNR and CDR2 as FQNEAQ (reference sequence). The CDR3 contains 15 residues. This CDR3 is CASSGSSGFTDTQYF. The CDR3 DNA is TGTGCCAGCAGCGGCTCTAGCGGATTCACAGATACGCAGTATTTT. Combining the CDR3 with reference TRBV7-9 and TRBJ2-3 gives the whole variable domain DTGVSQNPRHKITKRGQNVTFRCDPISEHNRLYWYRQTLGQGPEFLTYFQNEAQLEKSRLLSDRFSAERPKGSFSTLEIQRTEQGDSAMYLCASSGSSGFTDTQYFGPGTRLTVL.

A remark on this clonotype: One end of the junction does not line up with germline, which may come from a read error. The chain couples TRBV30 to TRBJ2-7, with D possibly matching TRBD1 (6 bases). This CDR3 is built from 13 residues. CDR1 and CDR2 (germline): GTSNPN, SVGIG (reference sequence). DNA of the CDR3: TGTGCCTGGGGGACGATCAGGGGCTACGGGCAGTACTTC. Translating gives CAWGTIRGYGQYF.

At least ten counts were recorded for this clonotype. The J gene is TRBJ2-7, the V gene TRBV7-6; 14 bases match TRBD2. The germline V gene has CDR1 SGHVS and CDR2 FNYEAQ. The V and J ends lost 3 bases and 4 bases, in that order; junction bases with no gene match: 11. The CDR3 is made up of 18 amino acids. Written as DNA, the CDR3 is TGTGCCAGCAGCTTGACTAGCGGGAGGGCCCTGTCCCTTTACGAGCAGTACTTC. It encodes CASSLTSGRALSLYEQYF.

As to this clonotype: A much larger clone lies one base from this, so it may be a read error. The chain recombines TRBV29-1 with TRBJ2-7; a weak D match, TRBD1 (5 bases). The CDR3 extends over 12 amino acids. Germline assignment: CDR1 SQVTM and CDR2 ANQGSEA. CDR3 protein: CGVVILGDEQYF. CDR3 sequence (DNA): TGCGGCGTTGTAATCCTAGGGGACGAGCAGTACTTC.

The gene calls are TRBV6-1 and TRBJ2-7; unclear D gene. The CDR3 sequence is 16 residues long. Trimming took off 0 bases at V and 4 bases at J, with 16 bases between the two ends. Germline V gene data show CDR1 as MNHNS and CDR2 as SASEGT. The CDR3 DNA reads TGTGCCAGCAGTGAAGCCCCCGTTGCGCGTGGTTACGAGCAGTACTTC. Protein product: CASSEAPVARGYEQYF.

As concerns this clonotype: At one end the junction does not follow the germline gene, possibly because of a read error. CDR3 loop: CASSSGLWGTSREQVF. Here the CDR3 DNA reads TGTGCCAGCAGTTCTGGGTTATGGGGGACTAGCCGTGAGCAGGTCTTC. The chain has TRBV28 and TRBJ2-1; 9 bases fit TRBD2. The CDR3 contains 16 residues. Germline assignment: CDR1 MDHEN and CDR2 SYDVKM.

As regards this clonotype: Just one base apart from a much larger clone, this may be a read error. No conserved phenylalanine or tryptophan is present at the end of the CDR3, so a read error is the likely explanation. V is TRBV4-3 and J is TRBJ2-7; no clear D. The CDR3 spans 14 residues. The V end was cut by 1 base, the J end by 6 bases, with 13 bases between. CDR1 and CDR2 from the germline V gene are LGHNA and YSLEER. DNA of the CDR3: TGCGCCAGCAGCCAAGTTTCAGGAGTTCGCGAGCAGTACTCC. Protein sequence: CASSQVSGVREQYS.

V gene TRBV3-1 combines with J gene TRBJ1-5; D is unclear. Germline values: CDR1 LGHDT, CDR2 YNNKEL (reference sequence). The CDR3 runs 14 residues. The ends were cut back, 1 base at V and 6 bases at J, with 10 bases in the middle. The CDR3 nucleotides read TGTGCCAGCAGCCAAGGGAAAGGAGTTCAGCCCCAGCATTTT. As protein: CASSQGKGVQPQHF.

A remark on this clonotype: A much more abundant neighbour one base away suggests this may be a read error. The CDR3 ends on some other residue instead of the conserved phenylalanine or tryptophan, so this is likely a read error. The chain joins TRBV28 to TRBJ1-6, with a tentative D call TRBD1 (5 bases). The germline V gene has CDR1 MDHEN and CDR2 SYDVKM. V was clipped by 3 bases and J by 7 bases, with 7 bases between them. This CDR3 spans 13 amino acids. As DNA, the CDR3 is TGTGCCAGCAGTTTTCGGGGGAATTCACCCCTCCACCTT. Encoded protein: CASSFRGNSPLHL.

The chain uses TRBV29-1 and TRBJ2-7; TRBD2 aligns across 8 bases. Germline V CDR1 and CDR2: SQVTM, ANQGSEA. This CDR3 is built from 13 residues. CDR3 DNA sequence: TGCCGCGCCGGGGGGGGGGCTGGGTACGAGCAGTACTTC. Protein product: CRAGGGAGYEQYF.